This note documents a single T cell receptor (beta chain) sequence. In the original processing: Estimated nucleated cell counts came from reference gene primer amplification. Here immunoSEQ multiplex PCR was the method, and the copy in TCRdb shows in-frame clones only, minus some. V and J calls and clone size are given by that table; D and trimming were obtained from the DNA. This table has approximately 52,000 clones, 86% appearing once. The sample comes from a study of blood T cell repertoires in COVID-19. On the study more broadly: Both acute and convalescent COVID-19 samples were obtained from the United States, Italy and Spain.

The CDR3 totals 16 residues. Germline CDR1 reads LGHNA; CDR2 reads YSLEER. J gave up 4 bases and V 4 bases, and 7 bases lay outside the gene matches. The rearrangement links TRBV4-3 to TRBJ2-2, with 9 bases that match TRBD2. Sequencing was done on a sample of peripheral blood. The TCR sequence derives from a man between 60 and 70 years old with acute or convalescent COVID-19. In DNA form, the CDR3 reads TGCGCCAGCAGCCTTTACCTAGCGGGGACCACCGGGGAGCTGTTTTTT. Protein: CASSLYLAGTTGELFF.